This TCR beta chain is drawn from a study of Graves' ophthalmopathy and Graves' hyperthyroidism. Overall study context: Researchers obtained peripheral blood at initial diagnosis, before any treatment had begun.

V shed 3 bases and J shed 7 bases, with 12 bases lying between them. This CDR3 contains 13 residues. Germline V gives CDR1 LNHDA, CDR2 SQIVND (reference sequence). RNA transcripts were the source from which TCR beta CDR3 regions were amplified. A first-round RT-PCR used HTBI primers, followed by a second-round multiplex PCR. TCRdb called the multiplex PCR reads again in MiXCR, with one record for every CDR3 protein. The table lists roughly 610,000 distinct CDR3 sequences, about a fifth of them singletons. Sequencing used peripheral blood. The genes are TRBV19 and TRBJ1-2; no clear D gene. The sequence derives from a woman in her late teens or twenties with stable Graves' hyperthyroidism. Some clones in this sample may be carry-over from other donors' samples. The CDR3 sequence: CASSIGINRGYTF. The CDR3 DNA sequence: TGTGCCAGTAGTATTGGGATAAATCGTGGCTACACCTTC.